The 10 T cell receptor beta chains given below trace back to one sample, sequenced in a study of blood T cells in healthy people across ages. The second PCR ran roughly 6 to 11 cycles with a sample-barcoded 5' primer and J-beta primers. TCRdb reprocessed the 5' RACE reads via MiXCR and lists one record per CDR3 protein. The data show hundreds of thousands of distinct CDR3 sequences, roughly 26% seen once. Sequencing was performed on blood. These receptors were obtained from a woman older than 75 in good health.

This clonotype was seen repeatedly, ten times or more. The rearrangement links TRBV25-1 to TRBJ2-3, with 12 bases fitting TRBD1. With 3 bases clipped from V and 6 bases from J, the junction kept 7 bases outside the gene matches. The CDR3 is made up of 16 amino acids. Germline loops: CDR1 MGHDK, CDR2 SYGVNS. The CDR3 region is CASSDPGQGAGDTQYF. The CDR3 coding sequence is TGTGCCAGCAGTGATCCGGGACAGGGGGCTGGGGATACGCAGTATTTT.

The sample holds many counts of this clonotype. The CDR3 DNA is TGCAGTGCTAGTAGGCCGGATGGCACAGATACGCAGTATTTT. It translates to CSASRPDGTDTQYF. V is TRBV20-1 and J is TRBJ2-3, with D unresolved. Germline values: CDR1 DFQATT, CDR2 SNEGSKA (reference sequence). The length of the CDR3 is 14 residues. Trimming shortened V by 3 bases and J by 1 base, and 11 bases separated the two germline ends.

In regard to this clonotype: It may be a read error: a sequence one base away is much more abundant. This chain links TRBV3-1 with TRBJ2-5, with D possibly TRBD2 on 7 matching bases. The germline V gene encodes CDR1 LGHDT and CDR2 YNNKEL (reference sequence). This CDR3 spans 14 amino acids. CDR3 sequence reads: CAGSHPGRGETQYF. In DNA, the CDR3 is TGTGCCGGCAGCCACCCTGGGAGGGGGGAGACCCAGTACTTC.

In its sample, this clonotype was seen many times. The genes are TRBV4-3 and TRBJ1-2, with 7 bases identical to TRBD1. This CDR3 has 13 amino acids. Looked up from germline, CDR1 is LGHNA and CDR2 is YSLEER. Trimming cost V 0 bases and J 8 bases; bases outside gene matches: 3. CDR3 region: CASSQDRGGGYTF. CDR3 DNA sequence: TGCGCCAGCAGCCAAGATAGAGGGGGCGGCTACACCTTC.

As regards this clonotype: A read error may be the cause here, since a much bigger clone is one base away. This chain uses TRBV4-3 with TRBJ2-1, with a tentative D call TRBD1 (7 bases). The J call is uncertain, as TRBJ2-7 better fits the DNA end. Germline V gene sequence: CDR1 LGHNA, CDR2 YSLEER. The CDR3 spans 17 residues. CDR3 protein: CASSQGRQGGSYNEQYF. The CDR3 DNA is TGCGCCAGCAGCCAAGGGAGACAGGGAGGATCCTACAATGAGCAGTACTTC.

Note on this clonotype: The junction departs from germline at one end; a sequencing error may be responsible. The rearrangement links TRBV7-2 to TRBJ2-7; 8 nucleotides align to TRBD1. The CDR3 consists of 16 residues. CDR1 and CDR2 from the germline V gene are SGHTA and FQGNSA. In DNA, the CDR3 is TGCGCCAGCAGCTGGGACAGGCCCTATGCCTTCTACGAGCAGTACTTC. This translates into CASSWDRPYAFYEQYF.

Only a few counts were recorded for this clonotype. The chain carries TRBV6-6 and TRBJ1-6; D gene uncertain. Germline assignment: CDR1 MNHNY and CDR2 SVGAGI (reference sequence). This CDR3 has 16 amino acids. V was clipped by 7 bases and J by 7 bases, with 20 bases between them. CDR3 loop: CASTSLKGPINSPLHF. CDR3 bases: TGTGCCAGCACCTCCCTCAAAGGGCCCATCAATTCACCCCTCCACTTT.

This clonotype has a count of ten or more. V and J are TRBV20-1 and TRBJ2-5, with D possibly TRBD1 on 6 matching bases. Germline values: CDR1 DFQATT, CDR2 SNEGSKA (reference sequence). The CDR3 length is 9 residues. Trimming took off 7 bases at V and 9 bases at J, with 9 bases between the two ends. CDR3: CSVAGAQYF. The DNA for the CDR3 is TGCAGTGTCGCAGGGGCCCAGTACTTC.

As DNA, the CDR3 is TGTGCCAGCAGTCCTCTGATGGGGGGAGCAGATACGCAGTATTTT. Its translation: CASSPLMGGADTQYF. V is TRBV6-5 and J is TRBJ2-3; D possibly corresponds to TRBD2 (6 bases). CDR3 length: 15 amino acids. With 5 bases removed from V and 4 bases from J, the gap between germline ends came to 16 bases. CDR1 is MNHEY, CDR2 SVGAGI, per germline.

This chain uses TRBV27 with TRBJ2-7; weak D call: TRBD2 (5 bases). The V gene lost 1 base and the J gene lost 3 bases, with 10 bases spanning the gap. Per germline, CDR1 MNHEY and CDR2 SMNVEV (reference sequence). The CDR3 extends over 14 amino acids. The CDR3, as DNA: TGTGCCAGCAGTTTATGGGCCGGGGACTACGAGCAGTACTTC. This encodes CASSLWAGDYEQYF.